The rows below give T cell receptor beta chains drawn from one sample of a study of cytomegalovirus exposure and HLA in healthy donors. The data were produced by immunoSEQ multiplex PCR, yet TCRdb's version contains in-frame clones alone and is incomplete. The ten top clones account for roughly 0.89%, within a sample of around 76,000 clones. The sequencing sample was made of PBMCs. The receptors shown here come from a boy younger than 18 in good health and CMV-seronegative. Each CDR3 is given with its conserved first and last residue. The D gene is left open where the match is weak.

V gene	CDR3 length	D gene	J gene	CDR3 protein	CDR3 DNA
TRBV5-4	12	.	TRBJ2-1	CASSAGVNEQFF	TGTGCCAGCAGCGCGGGTGTAAATGAGCAGTTCTTC
TRBV6-1	16	.	TRBJ1-1	CASSEAPAGSGTEAFF	TGTGCCAGCAGTGAAGCGCCTGCAGGGTCCGGGACTGAAGCTTTCTTT
TRBV27	14	.	TRBJ2-2	CASSLRVNTGELFF	TGTGCCAGCAGTTTAAGAGTTAACACCGGGGAGCTGTTTTTT
TRBV5-6	14	.	TRBJ1-3	CASSLIQGANTIYF	TGTGCCAGCAGCTTGATCCAGGGTGCCAACACCATATATTTT
TRBV7-9	16	.	TRBJ2-2	CASSPGVVGNTGELFF	TGTGCCAGCAGCCCAGGGGTGGTCGGTAACACCGGGGAGCTGTTTTTT
TRBV25-1	14	.	TRBJ1-1	CASSPRGENTEAFF	TGTGCCAGCAGTCCCCGGGGGGAGAACACTGAAGCTTTCTTT
TRBV30	13	.	TRBJ2-5	CAWSVRLEETQYF	TGTGCCTGGAGTGTACGGCTGGAGGAGACCCAGTACTTC
TRBV30	15	.	TRBJ1-1	CAWSPRTERGTEAFF	TGTGCCTGGAGTCCCCGGACAGAGCGGGGCACTGAAGCTTTCTTT
TRBV6-5	12	.	TRBJ1-2	CASSSRTGGYTF	TGTGCCAGCTCCTCCCGTACGGGGGGCTACACCTTC
TRBV6-5	16	.	TRBJ1-1	CASSYGQDERVTEAFF	TGTGCCAGCAGTTACGGCCAAGATGAACGGGTGACTGAAGCTTTCTTT
TRBV20-1	11	.	TRBJ2-5	CSARDRETQYF	TGCAGTGCTAGAGATCGAGAGACCCAGTACTTC
TRBV12-5	13	.	TRBJ2-3	CASGLSGADTQYF	TGTGCTAGTGGTTTATCAGGGGCAGATACGCAGTATTTT
TRBV5-1	15	TRBD1	TRBJ2-2	CASSPGTANTGELFF	TGCGCCAGCAGCCCCGGGACAGCGAACACCGGGGAGCTGTTTTTT
TRBV4-1	20	TRBD1	TRBJ2-7	CASSQDRVPPNRDRGGEQYF	TGCGCCAGCAGCCAAGATCGAGTGCCCCCCAACCGGGACAGGGGTGGCGAGCAGTACTTC
TRBV4-2	16	.	TRBJ1-2	CASSQETTRRGYGYTF	TGTGCCAGCAGCCAAGAGACCACACGACGGGGCTATGGCTACACCTTC
TRBV6-1	15	TRBD2	TRBJ2-2	CASSELAGGHGELFF	TGTGCCAGCAGTGAACTAGCGGGGGGGCACGGGGAGCTGTTTTTT
TRBV6-5	14	.	TRBJ1-5	CASRGGEFNQPQHF	TGTGCCAGCAGAGGAGGGGAGTTCAATCAGCCCCAGCATTTT
TRBV13	14	TRBD1	TRBJ1-1	CASSGQEQNTEAFF	TGTGCCAGCAGCGGACAGGAGCAGAACACTGAAGCTTTCTTT
TRBV5-1	12	.	TRBJ1-2	CASSLDPGGYTF	TGCGCCAGCAGCTTGGATCCAGGGGGCTACACCTTC
TRBV9	14	.	TRBJ1-1	CASSVVTSNTEAFF	TGTGCCAGCAGCGTAGTGACATCTAACACTGAAGCTTTCTTT
TRBV5-1	14	.	TRBJ2-5	CASSIIQGEETQYF	TGCGCCAGCAGCATCATACAGGGTGAAGAGACCCAGTACTTC
TRBV19	15	.	TRBJ2-2	CASSIDQGGTGELFF	TGTGCCAGTAGTATCGATCAGGGAGGAACCGGGGAGCTGTTTTTT
TRBV7-2	14	TRBD1	TRBJ1-2	CASRGQGAHYGYTF	TGTGCCAGCAGGGGACAGGGGGCCCACTATGGCTACACCTTC
TRBV30	13	.	TRBJ1-1	CARRLTANTEAFF	TGTGCCCGGAGACTGACAGCGAACACTGAAGCTTTCTTT
TRBV7-9	12	.	TRBJ1-1	CASSRLVTEAFF	TGTGCCAGCAGCCGACTTGTCACTGAAGCTTTCTTT
TRBV10-3	16	TRBD2	TRBJ2-3	CAIRDYSGSYTDTQYF	TGTGCCATCCGGGACTACAGCGGGAGTTACACAGATACGCAGTATTTT
TRBV10-3	15	.	TRBJ2-2	CAISGAGRYTGELFF	TGTGCCATCAGTGGCGCGGGGCGTTATACCGGGGAGCTGTTTTTT
TRBV5-6	14	.	TRBJ2-7	CASSLGHKPYEQYF	TGTGCCAGCAGCTTGGGACATAAACCCTACGAGCAGTACTTC
TRBV4-3	15	.	TRBJ1-1	CASSQDGQRNTEAFF	TGCGCCAGCAGCCAGGACGGACAGCGGAACACTGAAGCTTTCTTT
TRBV4-1	15	TRBD1	TRBJ1-2	CASSQLRQGVSGYTF	TGCGCCAGCAGCCAACTTAGACAGGGAGTAAGTGGCTACACCTTC
TRBV30	14	.	TRBJ1-4	CAWTPGRTNEKLFF	TGTGCCTGGACCCCAGGCCGAACTAATGAAAAACTGTTTTTT